These 3 T cell receptor beta chains came from one sample sequenced in a study of blood T cells in healthy people across ages. A J-beta primer mix and a sample-barcoded 5' primer were used in a second PCR of about 6 to 12 cycles. In TCRdb, the 5' RACE reads were re-called with MiXCR into one record per CDR3 protein. This sample yields over 1.5 million distinct CDR3 sequences, of which 49% are seen a single time; approximately 2% belongs to the top ten. Material for sequencing was blood. These receptors were obtained from a woman aged 40 to 49 in good health.

This CDR3 is CASSLGALGAPGSPLHF. CDR3 nucleotides: TGCGCCAGCAGCTTGGGGGCGTTGGGGGCGCCTGGTTCACCCCTCCACTTT. J is TRBJ1-6 and V is TRBV5-1; D possibly corresponds to TRBD1 (6 bases). The CDR3 has 17 residues. From germline, CDR1 is SGHRS and CDR2 YFSETQ. The germline V and J ends were trimmed by 0 bases and 9 bases, with 19 bases remaining between them.

V and J are TRBV25-1 and TRBJ1-3; D gene unclear. Germline lookup yields CDR1 MGHDK and CDR2 SYGVNS. Deletions cut 3 bases from V and 13 bases from J, with 10 bases between. The CDR3 consists of 11 residues. CDR3: CASSDLGSIYF. In nucleotides, the CDR3 is TGTGCCAGCAGTGACCTCGGCTCGATATATTTT.

This clonotype was seen a few times. This chain links TRBV5-6 with TRBJ2-1; D may be TRBD2 (5 bases). The V gene's germline CDR1 is SGHDT and CDR2 YYEEEE. This CDR3 spans 16 amino acids. The V and J ends lost 0 bases and 3 bases respectively, with 13 bases between them. The CDR3 region has the DNA TGTGCCAGCAGCTTGGTGAGGGTGAGTGGCTACAATGAGCAGTTCTTC. This translates into CASSLVRVSGYNEQFF.